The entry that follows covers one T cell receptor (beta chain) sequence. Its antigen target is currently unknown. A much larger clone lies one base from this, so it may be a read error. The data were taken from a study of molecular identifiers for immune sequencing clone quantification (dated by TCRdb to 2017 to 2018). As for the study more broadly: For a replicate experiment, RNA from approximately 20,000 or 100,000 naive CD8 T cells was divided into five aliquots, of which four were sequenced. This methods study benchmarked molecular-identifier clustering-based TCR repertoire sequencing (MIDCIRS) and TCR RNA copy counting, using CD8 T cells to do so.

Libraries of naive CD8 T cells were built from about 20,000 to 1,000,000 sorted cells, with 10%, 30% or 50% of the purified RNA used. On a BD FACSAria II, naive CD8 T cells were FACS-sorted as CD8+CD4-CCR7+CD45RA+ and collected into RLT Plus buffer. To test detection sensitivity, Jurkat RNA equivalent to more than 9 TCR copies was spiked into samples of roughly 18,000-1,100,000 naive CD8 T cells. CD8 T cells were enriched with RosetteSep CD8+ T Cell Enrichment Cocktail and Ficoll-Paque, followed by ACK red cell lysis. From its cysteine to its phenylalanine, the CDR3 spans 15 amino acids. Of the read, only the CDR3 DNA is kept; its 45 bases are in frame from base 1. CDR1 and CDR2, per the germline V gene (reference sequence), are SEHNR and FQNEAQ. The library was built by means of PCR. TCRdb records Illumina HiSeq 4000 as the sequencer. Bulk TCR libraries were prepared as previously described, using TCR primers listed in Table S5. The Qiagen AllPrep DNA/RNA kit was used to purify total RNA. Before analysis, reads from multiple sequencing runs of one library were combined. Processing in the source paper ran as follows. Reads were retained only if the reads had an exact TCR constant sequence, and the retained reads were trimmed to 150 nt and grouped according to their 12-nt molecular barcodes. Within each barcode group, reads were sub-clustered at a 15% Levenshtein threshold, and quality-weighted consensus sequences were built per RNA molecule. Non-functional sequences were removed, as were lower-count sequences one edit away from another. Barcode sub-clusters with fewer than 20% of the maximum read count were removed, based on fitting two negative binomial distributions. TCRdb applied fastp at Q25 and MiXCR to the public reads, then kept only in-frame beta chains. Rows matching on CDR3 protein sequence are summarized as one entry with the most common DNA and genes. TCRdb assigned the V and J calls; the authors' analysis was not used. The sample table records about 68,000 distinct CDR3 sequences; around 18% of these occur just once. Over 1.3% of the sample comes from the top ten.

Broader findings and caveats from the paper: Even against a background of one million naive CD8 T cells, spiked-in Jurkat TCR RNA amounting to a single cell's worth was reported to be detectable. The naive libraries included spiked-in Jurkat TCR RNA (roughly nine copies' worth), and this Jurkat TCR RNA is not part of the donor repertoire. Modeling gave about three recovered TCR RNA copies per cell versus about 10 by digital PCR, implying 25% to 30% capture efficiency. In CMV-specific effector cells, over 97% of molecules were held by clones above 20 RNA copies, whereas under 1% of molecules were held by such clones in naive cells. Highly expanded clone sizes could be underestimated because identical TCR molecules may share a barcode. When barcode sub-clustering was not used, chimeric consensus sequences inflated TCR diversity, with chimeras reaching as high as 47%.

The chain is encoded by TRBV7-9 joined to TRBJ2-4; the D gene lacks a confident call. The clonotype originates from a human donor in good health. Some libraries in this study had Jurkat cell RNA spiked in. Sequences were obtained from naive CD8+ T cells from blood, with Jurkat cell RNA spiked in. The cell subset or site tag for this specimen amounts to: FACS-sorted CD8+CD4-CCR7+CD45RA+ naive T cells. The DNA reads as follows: TGTGCCAGCAGCCTCTCGGGCAGCCAATGGAACATTCGGTACTTC. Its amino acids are CASSLSGSQWNIRYF. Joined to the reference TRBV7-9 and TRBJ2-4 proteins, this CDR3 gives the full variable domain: DTGVSQNPRHKITKRGQNVTFRCDPISEHNRLYWYRQTLGQGPEFLTYFQNEAQLEKSRLLSDRFSAERPKGSFSTLEIQRTEQGDSAMYLCASSLSGSQWNIRYFGAGTRLSVL.